A selection of T cell receptor beta chains follows, all from one sample in a study of siplizumab effects on memory and regulatory T cells. Measured with immunoSEQ multiplex PCR; TCRdb has only the in-frame clones, and not every one. The data contain roughly 100,000 clones, about 94% of them singletons. Material: CD4+ T cells sorted from blood. The receptors come from a human donor in good health. CDR3s include the opening cysteine and the closing phenylalanine or tryptophan. The order of the fields is D gene, clone size, V gene, CDR3 length, J gene, CDR3 DNA, CDR3 protein. A D gene is named only where the DNA matches it firmly. Expanded clones get a size class; other rows say once, few or many, or leave the size out.

NA	NA	TRBV28	18	TRBJ2-6	TGTGCCAGCAGTTTGGTACAGGGCTTACACTCTGGGGCCAACGTCCTGACTTTC	CASSLVQGLHSGANVLTF
TRBD1	few	TRBV30	15	TRBJ1-5	TGTGCCTGGAGTTTCCGGGACAGGGTTGGTCAGCCCCAGCATTTT	CAWSFRDRVGQPQHF
TRBD1	NA	TRBV25-1	13	TRBJ2-7	TGTGCCTCCGGGACAGGGGGCACCTACGAGCAGTACTTC	CASGTGGTYEQYF
NA	NA	TRBV4-1	17	TRBJ2-2	TGCGCCAGCAGCCAAGGCCCCCCCGGCGCGGCCACCGGGGAGCTGTTTTTT	CASSQGPPGAATGELFF
NA	NA	TRBV6-1	13	TRBJ1-5	TGTGCCAGCAGTTCTTTCTCCGTTCAGCCCCAGCATTTT	CASSSFSVQPQHF
NA	NA	TRBV5-1	13	TRBJ1-1	TGCGCCAGCAAAAGGGGCGGAACGGCTGAAGCTTTCTTT	CASKRGGTAEAFF
NA	NA	TRBV6-1	14	TRBJ2-7	TGTGCCAGCAGTCGGGACTTGAGCTCCTACGAGCAGTACTTC	CASSRDLSSYEQYF
TRBD1	NA	TRBV6-1	15	TRBJ2-1	TGTGCCAGCAGTGAAGCGGGGACAGCCAATAATGAGCAGTTCTTC	CASSEAGTANNEQFF
NA	NA	TRBV5-1	15	TRBJ2-3	TGCGCCAGCAGCTTGGCCAGCTTAGTCACAGATACGCAGTATTTT	CASSLASLVTDTQYF
TRBD2	NA	TRBV6-5	14	TRBJ2-7	TGTGCCAGCACTCGGGGGGGACACCTCTACGAGCAGTACTTC	CASTRGGHLYEQYF
NA	NA	TRBV4-2	16	TRBJ2-1	TGTGCCAGCAGCCATAGAGCCCCGAGCTCCTACAATGAGCAGTTCTTC	CASSHRAPSSYNEQFF
TRBD1	NA	TRBV30	12	TRBJ1-2	TGTGCCTGGAGTGGAGACAGGGCCGGCTACACCTTC	CAWSGDRAGYTF
NA	NA	TRBV2	14	TRBJ1-1	TGTGCCAGCTCAAGGGATCAAATGAACACTGAAGCTTTCTTT	CASSRDQMNTEAFF
TRBD1	NA	TRBV5-6	15	TRBJ2-5	TGTGCCAGCAGCTTGGATTCACAGGGGGGAGTGACCCAGTACTTC	CASSLDSQGGVTQYF
TRBD1	NA	TRBV5-8	15	TRBJ2-4	TGTGCCAGCAGCTCCGGGACAGGGAAAAAAAACATTCAGTACTTC	CASSSGTGKKNIQYF
NA	NA	TRBV5-1	12	TRBJ1-1	TGCGCCAGCAGCTTGGGCGGGCCAGGGGCTTTCTTT	CASSLGGPGAFF
TRBD2	NA	TRBV5-1	15	TRBJ2-3	TGCGCCAGCAGCTTAAGCGGGAGAGTACCAGATACGCAGTATTTT	CASSLSGRVPDTQYF
TRBD1	NA	TRBV10-3	20	TRBJ2-5	TGTGCCATCAGGCCGGGACAGGGGGCAGGTAGCGGTCAGGGGTGGGAGACCCAGTACTTC	CAIRPGQGAGSGQGWETQYF
NA	NA	TRBV18	15	TRBJ2-2	TGTGCCAGCTCACCACAGGCACAGTACACCGGGGAGCTGTTTTTT	CASSPQAQYTGELFF
TRBD2	NA	TRBV25-1	15	TRBJ2-5	TGTGCCAGCAGTGCCCGACTAGCGTCTGAAGAGACCCAGTACTTC	CASSARLASEETQYF
TRBD2	NA	TRBV7-9	15	TRBJ2-7	TGTGCCAGCAGCCTCAGGACTAGTGGGTCCTACGAGCAGTACTTC	CASSLRTSGSYEQYF
TRBD2	NA	TRBV18	16	TRBJ2-1	TGTGCCAGCTCACCACAAAAGACTAGCGGGAGGAATGAGCAGTTCTTC	CASSPQKTSGRNEQFF
NA	NA	TRBV4-1	14	TRBJ2-3	TGCGCCAGCAGCCAAATGGGGACAAGTCGTACGCAGTATTTT	CASSQMGTSRTQYF
TRBD1	NA	TRBV11-2	16	TRBJ1-4	TGTGCCAGCAGCCTGAGTCAGGGGGCCATAATTGAAAAACTGTTTTTT	CASSLSQGAIIEKLFF
TRBD1	NA	TRBV19	14	TRBJ1-2	TGCGCCAGTAGTATGAGCGGGACAGTGTATGGCTACACCTTC	CASSMSGTVYGYTF
NA	NA	TRBV27	16	TRBJ2-6	TGTGCCAGCAGTACCCGACTAGTTAACGGGGCCAACGTCCTGACTTTC	CASSTRLVNGANVLTF
NA	NA	TRBV30	13	TRBJ2-3	TGTGCCTGGAGTGTAACATTCGCAGATACGCAGTATTTT	CAWSVTFADTQYF
TRBD1	NA	TRBV6-6	14	TRBJ2-1	TGTGCCAGCAGTCAAGGGACAGGGGGGAAGGTGCAGTTCTTC	CASSQGTGGKVQFF
NA	NA	TRBV28	13	TRBJ1-2	TGTGCCAGCAGTTTAACAGCGAACTATGGCTACACCTTC	CASSLTANYGYTF
NA	NA	TRBV6-6	16	TRBJ2-2	TGTGCCAGCAGTTACCGGGGGCAGGGACGCACCGGGGAGCTGTTTTTT	CASSYRGQGRTGELFF
NA	NA	TRBV27	15	TRBJ2-7	TGTGCCAGCACTGCCGGCGCGGGCAAAATTTACGAGCAGTACTTC	CASTAGAGKIYEQYF
TRBD1	NA	TRBV6-5	13	TRBJ1-2	TGTGCCAGCAGTCAACAGGGGAACTATGGCTACACCTTC	CASSQQGNYGYTF